This is a list of T cell receptor beta chains from one sample in a study of human T cells and chemical hapten exposure. TCRdb reprocessed the RACE reads via MiXCR and lists one record per CDR3 protein. The sample has approximately 80,000 distinct CDR3 sequences, roughly 15% seen once. The sequencing here drew on whole blood, taken in connection with sensitization to the hapten diphenylcyclopropenone (DPC). The source is a woman aged 50 to 60 with alopecia areata. Some clones in this sample may be carry-over from other donors' samples. Each CDR3 is given with its conserved first and last residue. A D gene is named only where the DNA matches it firmly. Expanded clones get a size class; other rows say once, few or many, or leave the size out.

j_call v_call cdr3_length clone_size d_call cdr3_nt cdr3_aa
TRBJ2-1 TRBV5-1 15 . . TGCGCCAGCAGCTTGGAATGGAGCTCCTACAATGAGCAGTTCTTC CASSLEWSSYNEQFF
TRBJ2-1 TRBV29-1 12 many TRBD1 TGCAGCGTTGGACAGGGGTACAATGAGCAGTTCTTC CSVGQGYNEQFF
TRBJ1-1 TRBV7-9 13 . TRBD1 TGTGCCAGCAGCCGGACAGGGCTCCTTGAAGCTTTCTTT CASSRTGLLEAFF
TRBJ1-1 TRBV18 13 many . TGTGCCAGCTCACTTGACAGAAACACTGAAGCTTTCTTT CASSLDRNTEAFF
TRBJ2-1 TRBV30 14 few TRBD2 TGTGCCTGGAGTACGACGGGGCGGGAGGATATGCAGTTCTTC CAWSTTGREDMQFF
TRBJ2-7 TRBV11-2 21 many TRBD2 TGTGCCAGCAGCTTCCGAGGCACTAGCGGGAGGAAACCTACGAAGGATACGGAGCAGTACTTC CASSFRGTSGRKPTKDTEQYF
TRBJ2-3 TRBV7-2 17 many . TGTGCCAGCAGCTTATCGACCGGGATAAAGTCCGGAGATACGCAGTATTTT CASSLSTGIKSGDTQYF
TRBJ2-1 TRBV12-3/TRBV12-4 12 few . TGTGCCAGCAGCCTTGGGATAAATGAGCAGTTCTTC CASSLGINEQFF
TRBJ2-7 TRBV20-1 14 many TRBD1 TGCAGTGCTAAGGGGACAGGCGGACTTTACGAGCAGTACTTC CSAKGTGGLYEQYF
TRBJ2-6 TRBV10-3 12 few . TGTGCCACCAGGGGGGAAACCAACGTCCTGACTTTC CATRGETNVLTF
TRBJ1-5 TRBV28 12 . . TGTGCCAGCAGGAAAGCTAATCAGCCCCAGCATTTT CASRKANQPQHF
TRBJ1-1 TRBV7-2 13 . . TGTGCCAGCAGCGTATCATTGAACACTGAAGCTTTCTTT CASSVSLNTEAFF
TRBJ1-1 TRBV5-5 14 . . TGTGCCAGCAGCTTGGCGGCCCGGGGCACTGAAGCTTTCTTT CASSLAARGTEAFF
TRBJ2-5 TRBV7-9 13 many . TGTGCCAGCAGCTTATGGGTGAGAGAGACCCAGTACTTC CASSLWVRETQYF
TRBJ2-1 TRBV20-1 15 few TRBD2 TGCAGTGCTAAAACAGCGGGAGGAGTCAGCAATGAGCAGTTCTTC CSAKTAGGVSNEQFF
TRBJ2-5 TRBV6-6 16 few TRBD1 TGTGCCAGCAGACCGGGACAGGGGCAAGGTGGGGAGACCCAGTACTTC CASRPGQGQGGETQYF
TRBJ2-7 TRBV7-8 14 few TRBD1 TGTGCCAGCAGCTTATTCGAGGGGGCGAGTGAGCAGTACTTC CASSLFEGASEQYF
TRBJ2-1 TRBV28 12 . . TGTGCCAGCAGCCCTTATATCAATGAGCAGTTCTTC CASSPYINEQFF
TRBJ2-3 TRBV4-3 16 few TRBD2 TGCGCCAGCAGCCGAGGACTAGCGGGAGGGCCGTATACGCAGTATTTT CASSRGLAGGPYTQYF
TRBJ2-7 TRBV11-2 17 once . TGTGCCAGCAGCCCCCTTGGAGGGACCACCACCTCCTACGAGCAGTACTTC CASSPLGGTTTSYEQYF
TRBJ1-5 TRBV7-2 13 . . TGTGCCAGCAGCCCAACACGGGAGCAGCCCCAGCATTTT CASSPTREQPQHF
TRBJ2-2 TRBV7-8 16 few TRBD2 TGTGCCAGCAGCCCCGAGAGCGGGAGAGGCACCGGGGAGCTGTTTTTT CASSPESGRGTGELFF
TRBJ2-3 TRBV7-2 16 few TRBD2 TGTGCCAGCAGCTTAGCGAGTAGCGGGAGTTTGGATACGCAGTATTTT CASSLASSGSLDTQYF
TRBJ2-1 TRBV28 15 few . TGTGCCAGCAGCGAGACTGGGACGGGTATCAATGAGCAGTTCTTC CASSETGTGINEQFF
TRBJ2-7 TRBV20-1 13 . TRBD2 TGCAGTGCTAGAGAGCTAGCGGGAAGCGAGCAGTACTTC CSARELAGSEQYF